This T cell receptor beta chain was recovered during a study of T-cell memory formation after mild COVID-19. Study-wide results and caveats: Proof of SARS-CoV-2 specificity was absent for the second-wave clones that crested on day 37. Contracting CD4+ clones sat mainly in CM and EM; CD8+ in EMRA.

Germline values: CDR1 MNHNS, CDR2 SASEGT. There are 14 residues in the CDR3. V lost 6 bases, J lost 9 bases, and 9 bases stayed unmatched. TCRdb recomputed calls from the 5' RACE reads with MiXCR, one row per CDR3 protein. Among about 110,000 distinct CDR3 sequences listed, 15% to 20% were seen once. This clonotype was counted only a few times. Its antigen is undetermined. The J gene is TRBJ2-1, the V gene TRBV6-1; the match to TRBD1 covers 9 bases. This TCR was recovered from a young man who had mild COVID-19 (a few samples of this study predate the infection). Cell type and time point are not known. The specimen sequenced was PBMCs or a T cell subset sorted from them (not recorded which). In DNA, the CDR3 is TGTGCCAGCAGATACAGGGGGCGTTTAGGTGAGCAGTTCTTC. Its translation: CASRYRGRLGEQFF.